Described below is a single TCR beta chain sequence and its context. The sample belongs to a study of blood T cell repertoires in COVID-19. Germline V lookup: CDR1 SNHLY, CDR2 FYNNEI. The CDR3 is 13 residues long. J was trimmed by 5 bases and V by 8 bases; bases with no gene match: 8. Generated by immunoSEQ multiplex PCR, the TCRdb table keeps only in-frame clones and is missing some. Seen here are fewer than 45,000 clones, about 80% observed once, and the top ten hold over 12%. This clonotype originated in a human donor in a cohort sampled during active COVID-19. Input material: peripheral blood. The rearrangement links TRBV2 to TRBJ2-5; 7 bases agree with TRBD2. CDR3 DNA sequence: TGTGCCAGCCATTGGGGGGGTCGCGAGACCCAGTACTTC. Translated: CASHWGGRETQYF. Combining the CDR3 with reference TRBV2 and TRBJ2-5 gives the whole variable domain EPEVTQTPSHQVTQMGQEVILRCVPISNHLYFYWYRQILGQKVEFLVSFYNNEISEKSEIFDDQFSVERPDGSNFTLKIRSTKLEDSAMYFCASHWGGRETQYFGPGTRLLVL.